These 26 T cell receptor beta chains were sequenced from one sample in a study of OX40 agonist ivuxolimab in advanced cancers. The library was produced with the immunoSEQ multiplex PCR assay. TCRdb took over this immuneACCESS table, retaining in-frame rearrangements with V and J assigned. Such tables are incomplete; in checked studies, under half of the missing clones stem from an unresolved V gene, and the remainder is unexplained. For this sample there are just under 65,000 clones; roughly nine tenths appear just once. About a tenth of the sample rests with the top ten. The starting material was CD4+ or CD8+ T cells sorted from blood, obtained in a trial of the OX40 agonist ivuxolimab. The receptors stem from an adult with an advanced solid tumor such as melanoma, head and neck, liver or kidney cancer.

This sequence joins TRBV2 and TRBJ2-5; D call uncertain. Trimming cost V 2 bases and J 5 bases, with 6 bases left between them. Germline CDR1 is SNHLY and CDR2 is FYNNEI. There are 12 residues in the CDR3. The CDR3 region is CASSELVETQYF. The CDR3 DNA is TGTGCCAGCAGTGAACTAGTGGAGACCCAGTACTTC.

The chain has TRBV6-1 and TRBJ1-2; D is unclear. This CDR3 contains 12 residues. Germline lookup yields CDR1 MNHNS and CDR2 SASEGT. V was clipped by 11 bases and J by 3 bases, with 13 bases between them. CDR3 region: CAGTNSYYGYTF. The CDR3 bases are TGTGCCGGCACGAACAGCTACTATGGCTACACCTTC.

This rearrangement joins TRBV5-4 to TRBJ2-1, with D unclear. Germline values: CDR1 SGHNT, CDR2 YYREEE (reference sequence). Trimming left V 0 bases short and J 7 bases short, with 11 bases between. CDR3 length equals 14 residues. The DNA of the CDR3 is TGTGCCAGCAGCTTGGGTGGACCCCAAAATGAGCAGTTCTTC. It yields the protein CASSLGGPQNEQFF.

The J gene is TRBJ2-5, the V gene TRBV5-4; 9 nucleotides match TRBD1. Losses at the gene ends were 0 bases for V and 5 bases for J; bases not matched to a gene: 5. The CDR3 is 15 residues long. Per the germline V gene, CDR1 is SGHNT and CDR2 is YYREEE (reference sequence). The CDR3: CASSLDRGHGETQYF. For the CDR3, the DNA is TGTGCCAGCAGCTTGGACAGGGGGCATGGGGAGACCCAGTACTTC.

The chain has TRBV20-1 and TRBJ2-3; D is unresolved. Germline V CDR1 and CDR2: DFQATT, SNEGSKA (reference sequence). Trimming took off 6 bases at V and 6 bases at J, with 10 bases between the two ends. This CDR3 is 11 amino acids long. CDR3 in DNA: TGCAGTGCCCCCCTAGGGGATACGCAGTATTTT. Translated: CSAPLGDTQYF.

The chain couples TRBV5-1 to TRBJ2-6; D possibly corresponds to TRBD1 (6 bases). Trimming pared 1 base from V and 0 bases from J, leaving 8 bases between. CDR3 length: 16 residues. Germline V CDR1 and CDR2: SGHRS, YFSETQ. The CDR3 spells CASSLTGISGANVLTF. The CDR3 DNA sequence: TGCGCCAGCAGCTTGACAGGGATCTCTGGGGCCAACGTCCTGACTTTC.

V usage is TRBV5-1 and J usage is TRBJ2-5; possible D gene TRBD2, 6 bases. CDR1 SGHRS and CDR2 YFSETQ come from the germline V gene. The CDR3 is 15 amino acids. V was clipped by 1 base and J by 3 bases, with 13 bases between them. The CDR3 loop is CASSLSDYSKETQYF. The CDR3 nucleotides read TGCGCCAGCAGCTTGTCGGACTACTCCAAAGAGACCCAGTACTTC. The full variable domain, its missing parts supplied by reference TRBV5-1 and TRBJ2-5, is KAGVTQTPRYLIKTRGQQVTLSCSPISGHRSVSWYQQTPGQGLQFLFEYFSETQRNKGNFPGRFSGRQFSNSRSEMNVSTLELGDSALYLCASSLSDYSKETQYFGPGTRLLVL.

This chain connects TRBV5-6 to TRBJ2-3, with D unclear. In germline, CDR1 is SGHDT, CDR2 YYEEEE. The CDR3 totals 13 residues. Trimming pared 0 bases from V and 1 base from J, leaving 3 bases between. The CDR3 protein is CASSLAGTDTQYF. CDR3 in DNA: TGTGCCAGCAGCTTGGCTGGCACAGATACGCAGTATTTT.

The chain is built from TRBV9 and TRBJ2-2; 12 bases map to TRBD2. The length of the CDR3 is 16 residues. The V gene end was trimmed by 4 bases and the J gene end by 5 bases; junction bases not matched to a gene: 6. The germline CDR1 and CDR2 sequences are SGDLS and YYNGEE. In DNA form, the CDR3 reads TGTGCCAGCAGCCCCGCTAGCGGGAGGGCGACCGGGGAGCTGTTTTTT. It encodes CASSPASGRATGELFF.

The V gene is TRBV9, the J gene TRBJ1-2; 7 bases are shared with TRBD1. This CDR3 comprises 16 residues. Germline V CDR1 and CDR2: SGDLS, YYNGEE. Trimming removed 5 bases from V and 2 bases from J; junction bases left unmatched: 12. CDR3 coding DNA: TGTGCCAGCAGACGATTTCCGGCAGGGGGGAACTATGGCTACACCTTC. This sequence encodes CASRRFPAGGNYGYTF.

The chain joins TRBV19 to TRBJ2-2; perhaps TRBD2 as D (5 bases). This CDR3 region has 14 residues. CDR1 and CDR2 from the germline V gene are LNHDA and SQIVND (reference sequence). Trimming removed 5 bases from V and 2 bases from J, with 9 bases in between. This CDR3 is CASSDRGNTGELFF. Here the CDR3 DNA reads TGTGCCAGTAGTGACCGGGGTAACACCGGGGAGCTGTTTTTT.

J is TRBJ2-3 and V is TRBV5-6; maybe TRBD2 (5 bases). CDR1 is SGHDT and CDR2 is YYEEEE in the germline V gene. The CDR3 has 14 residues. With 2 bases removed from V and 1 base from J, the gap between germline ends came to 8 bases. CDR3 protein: CASSLGLGTDTQYF. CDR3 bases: TGTGCCAGCAGCTTAGGACTCGGCACAGATACGCAGTATTTT.

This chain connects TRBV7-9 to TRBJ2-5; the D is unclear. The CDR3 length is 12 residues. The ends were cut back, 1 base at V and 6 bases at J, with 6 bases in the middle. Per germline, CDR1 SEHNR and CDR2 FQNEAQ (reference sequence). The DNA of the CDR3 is TGTGCCAGCAGCTTAGGTGGAAAGACCCAGTACTTC. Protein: CASSLGGKTQYF. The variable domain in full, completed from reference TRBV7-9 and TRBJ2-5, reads DTGVSQNPRHKITKRGQNVTFRCDPISEHNRLYWYRQTLGQGPEFLTYFQNEAQLEKSRLLSDRFSAERPKGSFSTLEIQRTEQGDSAMYLCASSLGGKTQYFGPGTRLLVL.

In DNA form, the CDR3 reads TGCGCCAGCAGCTTGCCGTCAGGGGCGATGGAGCAGTTCTTC. This encodes CASSLPSGAMEQFF. The chain couples TRBV5-1 to TRBJ2-1; possibly TRBD1 for D (6 bases). CDR1 and CDR2 (germline): SGHRS, YFSETQ. Trimming removed 1 base from V and 10 bases from J, with 15 bases in between. The CDR3 has 14 amino acids.

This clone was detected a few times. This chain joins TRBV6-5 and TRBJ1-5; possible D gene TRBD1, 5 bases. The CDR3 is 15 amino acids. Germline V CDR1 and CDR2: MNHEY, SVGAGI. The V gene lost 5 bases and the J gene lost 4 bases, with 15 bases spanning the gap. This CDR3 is CASSPGGARNQPQHF. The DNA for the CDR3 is TGTGCCAGCAGTCCTGGAGGGGCGCGAAATCAGCCCCAGCATTTT.

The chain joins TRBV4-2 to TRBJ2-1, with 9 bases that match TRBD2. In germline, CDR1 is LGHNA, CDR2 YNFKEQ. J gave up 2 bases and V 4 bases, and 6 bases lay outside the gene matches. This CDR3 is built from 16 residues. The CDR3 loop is CASSPFKRGAYNEQFF. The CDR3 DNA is TGTGCCAGCAGCCCTTTCAAGCGGGGGGCCTACAATGAGCAGTTCTTC.

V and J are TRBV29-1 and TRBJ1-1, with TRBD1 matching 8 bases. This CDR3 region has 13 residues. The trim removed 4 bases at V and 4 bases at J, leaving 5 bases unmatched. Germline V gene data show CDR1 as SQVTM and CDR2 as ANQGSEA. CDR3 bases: TGCAGCGTTGCGATGGGACAGGTCACTGAAGCTTTCTTT. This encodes CSVAMGQVTEAFF.

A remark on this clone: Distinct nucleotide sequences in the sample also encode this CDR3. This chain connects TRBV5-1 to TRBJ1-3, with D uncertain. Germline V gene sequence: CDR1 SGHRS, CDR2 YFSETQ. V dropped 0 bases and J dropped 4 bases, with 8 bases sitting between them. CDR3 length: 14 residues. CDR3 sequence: CASSLGDTGNTIYF. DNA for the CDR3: TGCGCCAGCAGCTTGGGGGATACGGGAAACACCATATATTTT.

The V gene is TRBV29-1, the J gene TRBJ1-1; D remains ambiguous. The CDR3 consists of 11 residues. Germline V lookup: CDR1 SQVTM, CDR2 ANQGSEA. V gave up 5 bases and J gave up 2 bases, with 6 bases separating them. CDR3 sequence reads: CSVTENTEAFF. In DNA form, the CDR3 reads TGCAGCGTTACAGAAAACACTGAAGCTTTCTTT.

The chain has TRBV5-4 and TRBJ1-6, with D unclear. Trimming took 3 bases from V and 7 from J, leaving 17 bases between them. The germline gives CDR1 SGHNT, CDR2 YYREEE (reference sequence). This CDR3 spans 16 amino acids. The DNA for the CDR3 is TGTGCCAGCAGCTCGGGAAGGCCAGGAGAGAATTCACCCCTCCACTTT. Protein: CASSSGRPGENSPLHF.

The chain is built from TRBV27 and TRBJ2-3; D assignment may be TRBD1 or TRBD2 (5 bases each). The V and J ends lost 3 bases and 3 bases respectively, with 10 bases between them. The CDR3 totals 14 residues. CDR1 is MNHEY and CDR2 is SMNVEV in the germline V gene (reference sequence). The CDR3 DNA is TGTGCCAGCAGTTTGAGGGGCTGGACAGATACGCAGTATTTT. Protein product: CASSLRGWTDTQYF.

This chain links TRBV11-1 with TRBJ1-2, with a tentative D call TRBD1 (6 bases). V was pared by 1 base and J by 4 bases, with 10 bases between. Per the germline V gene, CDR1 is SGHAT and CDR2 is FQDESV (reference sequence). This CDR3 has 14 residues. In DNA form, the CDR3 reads TGTGCCAGCAGCTTAGAAGACAGGTTCTATGGCTACACCTTC. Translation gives CASSLEDRFYGYTF.

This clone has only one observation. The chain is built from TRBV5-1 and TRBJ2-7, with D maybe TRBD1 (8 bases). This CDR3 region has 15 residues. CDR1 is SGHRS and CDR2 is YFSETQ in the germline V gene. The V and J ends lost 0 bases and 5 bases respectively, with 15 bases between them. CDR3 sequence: CASSLVDRGGNEQYF. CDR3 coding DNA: TGCGCCAGCAGCTTGGTAGACAGGGGAGGGAACGAGCAGTACTTC.

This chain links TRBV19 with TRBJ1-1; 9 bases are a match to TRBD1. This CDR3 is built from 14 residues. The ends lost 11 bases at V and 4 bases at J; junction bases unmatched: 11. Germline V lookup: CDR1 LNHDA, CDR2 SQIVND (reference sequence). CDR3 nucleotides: TGTGCCGGCAGTGGGGGACAGGGAGGCACTGAAGCTTTCTTT. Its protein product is CAGSGGQGGTEAFF.

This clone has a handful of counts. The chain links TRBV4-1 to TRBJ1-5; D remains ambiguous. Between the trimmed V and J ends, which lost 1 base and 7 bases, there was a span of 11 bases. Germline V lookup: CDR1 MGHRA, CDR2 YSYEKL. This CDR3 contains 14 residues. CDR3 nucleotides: TGCGCCAGCAGCCAAGGCTTGGGCGGGCAGCCCCAGCATTTT. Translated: CASSQGLGGQPQHF.

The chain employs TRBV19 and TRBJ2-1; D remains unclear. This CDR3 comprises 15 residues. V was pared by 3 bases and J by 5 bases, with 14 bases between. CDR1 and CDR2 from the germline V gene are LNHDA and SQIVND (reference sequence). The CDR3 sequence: CASSIGPLEHNEQFF. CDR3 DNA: TGTGCCAGTAGTATCGGGCCCCTTGAGCACAATGAGCAGTTCTTC.